Shown below are 5 T cell receptor beta chains from a single sample sequenced in a study of cytomegalovirus exposure and HLA in healthy donors. PCR employed 60 Vbeta and 13 Jbeta primers. The assay was immunoSEQ multiplex PCR, and TCRdb's table has in-frame clones only and misses some. The table includes roughly 150,000 clones, 70% to 80% detected once. Material for sequencing was PBMCs. These TCRs come from a man in his forties in good health and CMV-seronegative.

V gene TRBV7-6 combines with J gene TRBJ1-1; D is possibly TRBD1 (5 bases). Germline lookup yields CDR1 SGHVS and CDR2 FNYEAQ. This CDR3 has 14 residues. Deletions cut 4 bases from V and 2 bases from J, with 11 bases between. The CDR3 DNA reads TGTGCCAGCAGCTCGGTGGGGGGTAACACTGAAGCTTTCTTT. It encodes CASSSVGGNTEAFF.

This chain links TRBV15 with TRBJ1-5, with D perhaps matching TRBD1 (5 bases). V was cut by 0 bases and J by 3 bases, with 9 bases left in between. The CDR3 is made up of 15 amino acids. CDR1 and CDR2 (germline): LNHNV, YYDKDF (reference sequence). CDR3 DNA: TGTGCCACCAGCAGAGATAGACAGTTCAATCAGCCCCAGCATTTT. Translated: CATSRDRQFNQPQHF.

The chain has TRBV28 and TRBJ2-7, with TRBD1 matching 8 bases. This CDR3 region has 15 residues. The germline V gene encodes CDR1 MDHEN and CDR2 SYDVKM. V gave up 6 bases and J gave up 3 bases; unmatched junction bases: 10. CDR3 sequence: CASSPPGTGRYEQYV. The CDR3 DNA reads TGTGCCAGCAGCCCCCCGGGGACAGGTCGCTACGAGCAGTACGTC.

The rearrangement uses TRBV11-2 and TRBJ2-5; D may be TRBD2 (5 bases). The CDR3 covers 13 residues. Trimming stripped 3 bases from V and 4 bases from J, with 9 bases between. Looked up from germline, CDR1 is SGHAT and CDR2 is FQNNGV. The CDR3 DNA follows: TGTGCCAGCAGCTTGGAGGTCGGAGAGACCCAGTACTTC. This encodes CASSLEVGETQYF.

This chain links TRBV6-5 with TRBJ2-3; D possibly corresponds to TRBD2 (6 bases). CDR3 length: 14 amino acids. Trimming stripped 2 bases from V and 6 bases from J, with 12 bases between. CDR1 is MNHEY, CDR2 SVGAGI, per germline. The CDR3 coding sequence is TGTGCCAGCAGTTACGGGCTAGCGATGGATACGCAGTATTTT. Protein sequence: CASSYGLAMDTQYF.